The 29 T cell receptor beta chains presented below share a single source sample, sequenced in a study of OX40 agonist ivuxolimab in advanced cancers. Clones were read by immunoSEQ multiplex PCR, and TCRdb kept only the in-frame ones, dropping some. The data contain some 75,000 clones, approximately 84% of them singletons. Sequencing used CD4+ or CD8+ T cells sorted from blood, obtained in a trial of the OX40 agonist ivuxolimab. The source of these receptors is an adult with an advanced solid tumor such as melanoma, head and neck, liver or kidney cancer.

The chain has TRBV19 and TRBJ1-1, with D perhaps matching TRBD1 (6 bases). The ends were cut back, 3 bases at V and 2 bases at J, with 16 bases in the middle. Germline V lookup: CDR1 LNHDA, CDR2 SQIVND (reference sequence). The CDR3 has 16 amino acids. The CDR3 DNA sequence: TGTGCCAGTAGTATTAACGCAGGGGTAACTAACACTGAAGCTTTCTTT. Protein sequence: CASSINAGVTNTEAFF.

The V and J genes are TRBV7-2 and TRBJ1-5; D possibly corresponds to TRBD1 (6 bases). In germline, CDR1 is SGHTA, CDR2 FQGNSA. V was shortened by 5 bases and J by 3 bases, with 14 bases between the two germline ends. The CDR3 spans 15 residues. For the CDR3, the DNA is TGTGCCAGCAGCCAGACTCAGGGGAACAATCAGCCCCAGCATTTT. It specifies CASSQTQGNNQPQHF.

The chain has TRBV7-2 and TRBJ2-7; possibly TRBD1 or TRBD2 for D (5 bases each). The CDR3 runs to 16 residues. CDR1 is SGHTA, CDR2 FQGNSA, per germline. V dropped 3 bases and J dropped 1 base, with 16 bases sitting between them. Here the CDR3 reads CASSLRGRRESYEQYF. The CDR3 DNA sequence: TGTGCCAGCAGCTTGAGGGGCAGGAGAGAGTCCTACGAGCAGTACTTC.

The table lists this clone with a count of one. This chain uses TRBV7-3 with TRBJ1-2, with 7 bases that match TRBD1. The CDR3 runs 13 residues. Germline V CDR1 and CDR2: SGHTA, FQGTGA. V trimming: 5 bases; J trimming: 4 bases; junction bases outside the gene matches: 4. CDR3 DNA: TGTGCCAGCAGCCCCGGACAGGCCTATGGCTACACCTTC. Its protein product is CASSPGQAYGYTF. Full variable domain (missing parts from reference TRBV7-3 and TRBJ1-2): GAGVSQTPSNKVTEKGKYVELRCDPISGHTALYWYRQSLGQGPEFLIYFQGTGAADDSGLPNDRFFAVRPEGSVSTLKIQRTERGDSAVYLCASSPGQAYGYTFGSGTRLTVV.

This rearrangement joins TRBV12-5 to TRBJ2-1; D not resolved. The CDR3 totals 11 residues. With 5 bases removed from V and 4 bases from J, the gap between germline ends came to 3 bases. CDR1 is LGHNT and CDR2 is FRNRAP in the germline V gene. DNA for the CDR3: TGTGCTAGTGGTAAATACAATGAGCAGTTCTTC. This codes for CASGKYNEQFF.

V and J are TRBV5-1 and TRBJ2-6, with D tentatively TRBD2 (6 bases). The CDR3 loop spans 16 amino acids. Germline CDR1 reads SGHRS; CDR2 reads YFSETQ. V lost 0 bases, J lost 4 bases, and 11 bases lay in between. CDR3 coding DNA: TGCGCCAGCAGCTTGGTTGCGGGGTCGGGGGCCAACGTCCTGACTTTC. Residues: CASSLVAGSGANVLTF.

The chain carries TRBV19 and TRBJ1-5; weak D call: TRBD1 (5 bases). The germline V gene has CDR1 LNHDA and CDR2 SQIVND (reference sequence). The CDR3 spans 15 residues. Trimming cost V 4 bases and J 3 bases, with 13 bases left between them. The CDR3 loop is CASSTGPGDNQPQHF. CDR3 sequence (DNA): TGTGCCAGTAGTACAGGGCCGGGTGACAATCAGCCCCAGCATTTT.

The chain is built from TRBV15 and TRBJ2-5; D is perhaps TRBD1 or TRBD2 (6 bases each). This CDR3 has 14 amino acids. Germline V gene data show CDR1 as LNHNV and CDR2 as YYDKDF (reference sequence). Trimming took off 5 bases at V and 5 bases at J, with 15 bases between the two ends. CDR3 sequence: CATSRLGGRETQYF. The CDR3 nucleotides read TGTGCCACCAGCCGTCTGGGGGGCCGGGAGACCCAGTACTTC.

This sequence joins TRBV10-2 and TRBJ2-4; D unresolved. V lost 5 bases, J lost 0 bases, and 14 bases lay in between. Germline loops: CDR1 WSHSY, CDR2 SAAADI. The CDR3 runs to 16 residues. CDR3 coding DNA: TGCGCCAGCAGTACGGCACCCACCTTAGCCAAAAACATTCAGTACTTC. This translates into CASSTAPTLAKNIQYF.

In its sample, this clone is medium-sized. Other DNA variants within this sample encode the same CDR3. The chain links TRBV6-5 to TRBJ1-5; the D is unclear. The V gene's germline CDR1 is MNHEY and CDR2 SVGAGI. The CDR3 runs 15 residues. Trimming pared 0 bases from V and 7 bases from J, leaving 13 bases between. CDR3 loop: CASSYSRGRGQPQHF. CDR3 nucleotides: TGTGCCAGCAGTTACTCGAGAGGGAGAGGGCAGCCCCAGCATTTT.

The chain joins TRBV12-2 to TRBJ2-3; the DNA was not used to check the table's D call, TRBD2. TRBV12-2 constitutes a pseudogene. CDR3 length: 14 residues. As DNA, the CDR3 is TGTGCAAGTCGCTTAAAAGCCTCCACAGATACGCAGTATTTT. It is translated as CASRLKASTDTQYF.

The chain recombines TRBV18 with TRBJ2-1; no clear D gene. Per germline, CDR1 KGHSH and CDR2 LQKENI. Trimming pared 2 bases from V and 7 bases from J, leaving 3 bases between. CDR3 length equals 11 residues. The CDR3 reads CASSPSNEQFF. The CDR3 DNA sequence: TGTGCCAGCTCACCAAGTAATGAGCAGTTCTTC.

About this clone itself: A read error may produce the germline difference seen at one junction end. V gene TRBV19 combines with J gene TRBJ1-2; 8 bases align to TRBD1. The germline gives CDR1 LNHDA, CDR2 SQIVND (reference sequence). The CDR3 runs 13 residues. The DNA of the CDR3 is TGTGCCAGTCAGGACAGGGAGGGTAGAGGCTACATCTTC. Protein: CASQDREGRGYIF.

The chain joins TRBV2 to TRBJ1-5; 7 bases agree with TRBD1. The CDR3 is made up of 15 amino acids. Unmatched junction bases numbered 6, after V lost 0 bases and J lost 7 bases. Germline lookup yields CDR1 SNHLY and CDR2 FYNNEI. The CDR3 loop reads CASSEAQGVVQPQHF. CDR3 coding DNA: TGTGCCAGCAGTGAAGCCCAGGGGGTCGTGCAGCCCCAGCATTTT. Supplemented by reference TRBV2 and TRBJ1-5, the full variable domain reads EPEVTQTPSHQVTQMGQEVILRCVPISNHLYFYWYRQILGQKVEFLVSFYNNEISEKSEIFDDQFSVERPDGSNFTLKIRSTKLEDSAMYFCASSEAQGVVQPQHFGDGTRLSIL.

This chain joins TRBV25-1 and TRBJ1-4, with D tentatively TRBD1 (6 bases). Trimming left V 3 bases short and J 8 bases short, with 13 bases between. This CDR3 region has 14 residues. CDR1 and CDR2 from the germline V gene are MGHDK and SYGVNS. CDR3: CASSEYRDGEKLFF. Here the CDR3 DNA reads TGTGCCAGCAGTGAGTACAGGGACGGGGAAAAACTGTTTTTT. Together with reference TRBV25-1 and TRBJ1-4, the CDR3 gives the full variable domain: EADIYQTPRYLVIGTGKKITLECSQTMGHDKMYWYQQDPGMELHLIHYSYGVNSTEKGDLSSESTVSRIRTEHFPLTLESARPSHTSQYLCASSEYRDGEKLFFGSGTQLSVL.

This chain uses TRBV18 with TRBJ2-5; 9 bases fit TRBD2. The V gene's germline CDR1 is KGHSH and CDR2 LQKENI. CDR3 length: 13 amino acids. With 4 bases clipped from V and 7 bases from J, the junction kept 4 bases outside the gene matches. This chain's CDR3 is CASSLAGAVTQYF. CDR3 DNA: TGTGCCAGCTCACTAGCGGGGGCTGTGACCCAGTACTTC. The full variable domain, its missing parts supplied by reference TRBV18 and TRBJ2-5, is NAGVMQNPRHLVRRRGQEARLRCSPMKGHSHVYWYRQLPEEGLKFMVYLQKENIIDESGMPKERFSAEFPKEGPSILRIQQVVRGDSAAYFCASSLAGAVTQYFGPGTRLLVL.

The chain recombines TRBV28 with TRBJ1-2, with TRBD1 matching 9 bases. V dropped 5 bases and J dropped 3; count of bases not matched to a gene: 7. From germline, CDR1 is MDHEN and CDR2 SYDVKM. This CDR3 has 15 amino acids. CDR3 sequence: CASSLTGGRDYGYTF. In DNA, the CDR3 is TGTGCCAGCAGTCTAACAGGGGGCAGAGACTATGGCTACACCTTC.

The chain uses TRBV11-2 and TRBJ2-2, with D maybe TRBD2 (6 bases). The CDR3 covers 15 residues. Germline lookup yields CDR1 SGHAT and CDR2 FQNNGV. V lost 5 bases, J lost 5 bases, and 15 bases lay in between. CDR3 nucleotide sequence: TGTGCCAGCAGCGGTGGTGGAGGGAGGACCGGGGAGCTGTTTTTT. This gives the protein CASSGGGGRTGELFF.

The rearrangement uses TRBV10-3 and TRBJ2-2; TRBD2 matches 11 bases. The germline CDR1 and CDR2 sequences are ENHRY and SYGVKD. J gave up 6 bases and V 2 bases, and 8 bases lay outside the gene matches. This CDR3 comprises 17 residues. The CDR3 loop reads CAISERGLAVSSGELFF. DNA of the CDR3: TGTGCCATCAGTGAGAGGGGACTAGCGGTTTCGTCCGGGGAGCTGTTTTTT.

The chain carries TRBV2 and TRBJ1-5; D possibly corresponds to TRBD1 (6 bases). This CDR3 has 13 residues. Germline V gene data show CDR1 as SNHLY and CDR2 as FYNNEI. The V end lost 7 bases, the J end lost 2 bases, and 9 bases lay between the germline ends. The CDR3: CASKRQGNQPQHF. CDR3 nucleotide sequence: TGTGCCAGCAAACGACAGGGCAATCAGCCCCAGCATTTT.

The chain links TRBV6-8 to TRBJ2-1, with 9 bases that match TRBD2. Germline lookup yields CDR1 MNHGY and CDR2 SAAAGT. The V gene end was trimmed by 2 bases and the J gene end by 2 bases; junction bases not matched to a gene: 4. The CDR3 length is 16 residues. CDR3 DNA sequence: TGTGCCAGCAGTTACGATGGCGGGGGGGCCTACAATGAGCAGTTCTTC. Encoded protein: CASSYDGGGAYNEQFF.

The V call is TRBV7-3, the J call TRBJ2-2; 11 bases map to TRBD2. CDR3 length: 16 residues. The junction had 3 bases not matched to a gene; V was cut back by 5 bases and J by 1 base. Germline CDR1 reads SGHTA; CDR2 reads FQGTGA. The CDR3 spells CASSTGLAGNTGELFF. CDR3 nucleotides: TGTGCCAGCAGCACTGGACTAGCGGGGAACACCGGGGAGCTGTTTTTT.

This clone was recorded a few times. CDR3 nucleotide sequence: TGTGCCAGCAGTTTGCCTAGCGGGGGGGCGATCAATGAGCAGTTCTTC. This codes for CASSLPSGGAINEQFF. The chain links TRBV28 to TRBJ2-1; TRBD2 matches at 12 bases. The CDR3 consists of 16 residues. V lost 3 bases and J lost 6; bases outside the gene matches: 6. Germline V lookup: CDR1 MDHEN, CDR2 SYDVKM.

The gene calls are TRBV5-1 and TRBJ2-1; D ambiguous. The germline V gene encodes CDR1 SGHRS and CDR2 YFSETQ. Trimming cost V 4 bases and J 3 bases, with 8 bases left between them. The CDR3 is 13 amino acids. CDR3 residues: CASSTDNYNEQFF. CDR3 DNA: TGCGCCAGCAGCACAGACAACTACAATGAGCAGTTCTTC.

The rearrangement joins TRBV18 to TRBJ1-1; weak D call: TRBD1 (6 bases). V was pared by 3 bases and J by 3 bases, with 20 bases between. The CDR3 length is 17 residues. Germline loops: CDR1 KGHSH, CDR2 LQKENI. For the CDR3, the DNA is TGTGCCAGCTCACCCGACAGGAGCTGGTTGGGTTACACTGAAGCTTTCTTT. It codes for CASSPDRSWLGYTEAFF.

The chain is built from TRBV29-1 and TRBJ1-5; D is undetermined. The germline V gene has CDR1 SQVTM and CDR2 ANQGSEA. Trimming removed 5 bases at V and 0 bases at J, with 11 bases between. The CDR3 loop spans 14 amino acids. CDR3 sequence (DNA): TGCAGCGTTTCGGGCGGGAATAGCAATCAGCCCCAGCATTTT. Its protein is CSVSGGNSNQPQHF.

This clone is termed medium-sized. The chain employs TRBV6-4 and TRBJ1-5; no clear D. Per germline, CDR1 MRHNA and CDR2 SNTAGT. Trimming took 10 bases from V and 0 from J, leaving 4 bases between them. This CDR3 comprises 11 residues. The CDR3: CATYSNQPQHF. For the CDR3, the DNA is TGTGCCACCTATAGCAATCAGCCCCAGCATTTT.

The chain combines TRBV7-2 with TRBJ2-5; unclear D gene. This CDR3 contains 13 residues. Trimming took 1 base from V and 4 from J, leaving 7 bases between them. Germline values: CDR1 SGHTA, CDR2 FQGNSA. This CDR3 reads CASSLGTAETQYF. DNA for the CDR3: TGTGCCAGCAGCTTAGGAACGGCAGAGACCCAGTACTTC.

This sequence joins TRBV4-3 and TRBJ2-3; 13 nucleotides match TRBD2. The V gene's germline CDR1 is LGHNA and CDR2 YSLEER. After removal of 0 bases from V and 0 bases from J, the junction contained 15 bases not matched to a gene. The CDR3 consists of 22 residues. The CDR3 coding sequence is TGCGCCAGCAGCCAAGATCTTGACCGAGTAGGACTAGCGGGAGCTAGCACAGATACGCAGTATTTT. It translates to CASSQDLDRVGLAGASTDTQYF.